This T cell receptor beta chain appears in the sequencing data of a study of neurological immune-mediated disorders. The sample holds many counts of this clonotype. Trimming left V 1 base short and J 6 bases short, with 14 bases between. The germline gives CDR1 LGHDT, CDR2 YNNKEL (reference sequence). The CDR3 covers 15 residues. Preparation of the unsorted libraries drew on 2 million PBMCs stored at -80 C. TCRdb processed the 5' RACE reads anew with MiXCR; each CDR3 protein has one entry. The sample consists of under 70,000 distinct CDR3 sequences, around 5% of them appearing once. The specimen sequenced was PBMCs. The rearrangement links TRBV3-1 to TRBJ2-3, with D maybe TRBD2 (5 bases). This receptor was taken from a woman in her 30s with multiple sclerosis. The CDR3 DNA follows: TGTGCCAGCAGCCAAGTTTTACTAGTCCAGGATACGCAGTATTTT. Its translation is CASSQVLLVQDTQYF.